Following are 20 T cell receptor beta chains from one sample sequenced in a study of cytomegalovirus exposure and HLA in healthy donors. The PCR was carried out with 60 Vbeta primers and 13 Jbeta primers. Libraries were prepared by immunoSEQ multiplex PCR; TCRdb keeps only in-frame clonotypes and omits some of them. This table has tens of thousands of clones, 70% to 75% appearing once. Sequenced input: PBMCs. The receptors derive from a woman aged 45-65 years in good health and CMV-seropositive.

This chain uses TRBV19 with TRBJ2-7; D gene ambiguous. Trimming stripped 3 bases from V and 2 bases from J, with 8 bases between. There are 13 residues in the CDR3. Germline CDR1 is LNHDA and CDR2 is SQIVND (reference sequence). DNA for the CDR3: TGTGCCAGTAGTATGGAGTACCCCTACGAGCAGTACTTC. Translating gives CASSMEYPYEQYF.

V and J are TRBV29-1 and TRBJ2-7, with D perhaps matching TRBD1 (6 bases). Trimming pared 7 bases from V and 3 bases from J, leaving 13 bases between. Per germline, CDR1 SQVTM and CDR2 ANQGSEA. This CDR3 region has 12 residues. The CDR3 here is CSASGTRYEQYF. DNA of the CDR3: TGCAGCGCTTCCGGGACACGCTACGAGCAGTACTTC.

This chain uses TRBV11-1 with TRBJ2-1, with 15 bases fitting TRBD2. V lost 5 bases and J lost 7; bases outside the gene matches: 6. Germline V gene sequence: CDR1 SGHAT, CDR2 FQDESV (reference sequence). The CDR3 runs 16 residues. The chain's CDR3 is CASSVRGLAGGNEQFF. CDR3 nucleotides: TGTGCCAGCAGCGTCCGGGGACTAGCGGGAGGTAATGAGCAGTTCTTC.

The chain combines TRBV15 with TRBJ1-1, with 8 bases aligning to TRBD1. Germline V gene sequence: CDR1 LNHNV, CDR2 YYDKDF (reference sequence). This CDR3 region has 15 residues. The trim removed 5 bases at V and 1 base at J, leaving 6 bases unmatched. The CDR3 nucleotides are TGTGCCACCAGCCCAGGGGGCAGGGGGAACACTGAAGCTTTCTTT. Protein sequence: CATSPGGRGNTEAFF.

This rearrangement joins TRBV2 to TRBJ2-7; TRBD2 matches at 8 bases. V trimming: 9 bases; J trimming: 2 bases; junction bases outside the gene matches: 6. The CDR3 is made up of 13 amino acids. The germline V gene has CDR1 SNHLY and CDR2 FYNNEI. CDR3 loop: CASTVTSAYEQYF. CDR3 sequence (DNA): TGTGCCAGTACAGTGACTAGCGCCTACGAGCAGTACTTC.

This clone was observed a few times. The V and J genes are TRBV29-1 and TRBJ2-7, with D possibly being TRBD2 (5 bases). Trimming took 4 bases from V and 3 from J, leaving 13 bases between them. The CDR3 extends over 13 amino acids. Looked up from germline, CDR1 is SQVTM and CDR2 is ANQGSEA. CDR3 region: CSVARGKGYEQYF. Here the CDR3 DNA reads TGCAGCGTTGCCCGGGGAAAAGGCTACGAGCAGTACTTC.

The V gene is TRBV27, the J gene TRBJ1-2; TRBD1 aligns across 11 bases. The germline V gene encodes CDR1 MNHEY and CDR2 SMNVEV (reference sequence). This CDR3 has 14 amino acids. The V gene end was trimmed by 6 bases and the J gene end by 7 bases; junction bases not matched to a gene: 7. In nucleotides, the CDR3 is TGTGCCAGCAGCCCGGACAGGGGGCTAGCTGGCTACACCTTC. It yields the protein CASSPDRGLAGYTF.

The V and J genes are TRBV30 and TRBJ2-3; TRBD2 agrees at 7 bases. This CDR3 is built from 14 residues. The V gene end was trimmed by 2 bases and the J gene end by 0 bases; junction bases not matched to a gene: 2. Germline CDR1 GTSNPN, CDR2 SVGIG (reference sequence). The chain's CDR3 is CAWSSGISTDTQYF. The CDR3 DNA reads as TGTGCCTGGAGTAGCGGGATTAGCACAGATACGCAGTATTTT.

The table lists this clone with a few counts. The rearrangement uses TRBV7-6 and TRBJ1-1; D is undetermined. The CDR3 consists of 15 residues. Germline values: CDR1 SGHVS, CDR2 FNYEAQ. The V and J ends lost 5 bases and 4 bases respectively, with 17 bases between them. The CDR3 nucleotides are TGTGCCAGCAGCGTAGATGCGGATGAGGGCACTGAAGCTTTCTTT. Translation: CASSVDADEGTEAFF.

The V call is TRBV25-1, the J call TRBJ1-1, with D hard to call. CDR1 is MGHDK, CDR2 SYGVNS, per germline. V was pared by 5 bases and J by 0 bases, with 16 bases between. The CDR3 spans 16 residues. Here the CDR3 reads CASSLTTLGVNTEAFF. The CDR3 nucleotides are TGTGCCAGCAGTCTCACAACGCTCGGAGTGAACACTGAAGCTTTCTTT.

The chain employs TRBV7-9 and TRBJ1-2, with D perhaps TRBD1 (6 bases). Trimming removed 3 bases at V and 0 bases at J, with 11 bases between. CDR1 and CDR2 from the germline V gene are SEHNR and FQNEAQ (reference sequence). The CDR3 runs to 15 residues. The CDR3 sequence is CASSFGTPANYGYTF. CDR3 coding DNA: TGTGCCAGCAGCTTTGGGACACCAGCTAACTATGGCTACACCTTC.

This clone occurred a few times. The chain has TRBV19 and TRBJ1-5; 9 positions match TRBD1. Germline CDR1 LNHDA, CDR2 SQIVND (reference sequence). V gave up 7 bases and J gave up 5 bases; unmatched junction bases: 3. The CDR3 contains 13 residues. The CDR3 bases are TGTGCCAGTATGGGGACAGGGTATCAGCCCCAGCATTTT. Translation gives CASMGTGYQPQHF.

The CDR3 DNA reads as TGTGCCAGTACCCTTAGCGTCATGACTTCCGAGCAGTACTTC. It is translated as CASTLSVMTSEQYF. The chain is built from TRBV19 and TRBJ2-7; weak D call: TRBD2 (5 bases). Germline V gene data show CDR1 as LNHDA and CDR2 as SQIVND (reference sequence). The ends were cut back, 7 bases at V and 6 bases at J, with 19 bases in the middle. The CDR3 spans 14 residues.

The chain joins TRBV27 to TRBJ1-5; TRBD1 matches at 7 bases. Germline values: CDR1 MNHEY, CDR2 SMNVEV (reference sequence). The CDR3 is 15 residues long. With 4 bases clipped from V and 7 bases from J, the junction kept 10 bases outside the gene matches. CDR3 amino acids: CASSSSDRAGQPQHF. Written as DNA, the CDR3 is TGTGCCAGCAGTTCCTCAGACAGGGCCGGACAGCCCCAGCATTTT.

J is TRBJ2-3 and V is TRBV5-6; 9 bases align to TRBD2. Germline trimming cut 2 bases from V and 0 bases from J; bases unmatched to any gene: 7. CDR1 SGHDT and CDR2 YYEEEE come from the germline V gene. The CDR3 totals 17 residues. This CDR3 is CASSFELAGSSTDTQYF. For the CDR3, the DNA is TGTGCCAGCAGCTTCGAACTAGCGGGCTCTAGCACAGATACGCAGTATTTT.

CDR3 amino acids: CASSPGSYEQYF. The CDR3 region has the DNA TGTGCCAGCTCACCGGGGAGCTACGAGCAGTACTTC. V gene TRBV18 combines with J gene TRBJ2-7; maybe TRBD2 (5 bases). The CDR3 consists of 12 residues. Germline lookup yields CDR1 KGHSH and CDR2 LQKENI. V was cut by 3 bases and J by 3 bases, with 6 bases left in between.

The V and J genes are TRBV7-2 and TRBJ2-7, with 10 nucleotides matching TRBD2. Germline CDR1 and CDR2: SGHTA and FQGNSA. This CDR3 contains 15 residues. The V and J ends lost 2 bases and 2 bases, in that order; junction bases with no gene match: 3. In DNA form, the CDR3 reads TGTGCCAGCAGCTTACGGACTAGCGGAACCTACGAGCAGTACTTC. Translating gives CASSLRTSGTYEQYF.

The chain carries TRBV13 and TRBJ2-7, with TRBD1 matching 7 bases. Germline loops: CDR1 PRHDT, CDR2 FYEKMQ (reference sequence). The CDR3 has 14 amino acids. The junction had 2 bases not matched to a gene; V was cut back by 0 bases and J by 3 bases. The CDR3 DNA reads TGTGCCAGCAGCTTAGGTAGGGACAGCTACGAGCAGTACTTC. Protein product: CASSLGRDSYEQYF. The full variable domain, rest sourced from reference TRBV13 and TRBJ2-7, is AAGVIQSPRHLIKEKRETATLKCYPIPRHDTVYWYQQGPGQDPQFLISFYEKMQSDKGSIPDRFSAQQFSDYHSELNMSSLELGDSALYFCASSLGRDSYEQYFGPGTRLTVT.

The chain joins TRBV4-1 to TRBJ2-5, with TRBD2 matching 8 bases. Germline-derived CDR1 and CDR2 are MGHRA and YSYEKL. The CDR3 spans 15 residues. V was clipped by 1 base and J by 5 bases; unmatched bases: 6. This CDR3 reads CASSQVAGREETQYF. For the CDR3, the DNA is TGCGCCAGCAGCCAAGTTGCCGGGAGGGAGGAGACCCAGTACTTC.

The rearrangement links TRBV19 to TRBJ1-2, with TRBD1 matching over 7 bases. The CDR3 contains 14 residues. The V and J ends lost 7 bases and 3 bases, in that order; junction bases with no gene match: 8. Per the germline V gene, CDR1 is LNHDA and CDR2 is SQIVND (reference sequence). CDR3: CASTMGQRHYGYTF. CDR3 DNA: TGTGCCAGTACCATGGGACAGAGGCACTATGGCTACACCTTC.